This TCR beta chain came from a study of vaccination and CD4 T cells after COVID-19. Study at large: The convalescents were made up of six males and four females, two of whom were Hispanic.

Treatment specified: roughly 10-day PBMC culture with coronavirus spike peptide pools or control peptides (ViraFEST assay). At the Johns Hopkins FTIC core, DNA taken from cultured CD4+ T cells was sequenced by way of the Oncomine TCR Beta short-read assay. TCRdb re-called the PCR reads with MiXCR, one entry per CDR3 protein. The sample holds under 15,000 distinct CDR3 sequences, 50% seen once. A remark on this clonotype: Its antigen is not identified.

The CDR3 loop spans 14 amino acids. V gave up 4 bases and J gave up 6 bases, with 16 bases separating them. Germline V gene sequence: CDR1 SGHNT, CDR2 YYREEE (reference sequence). This TCR came from a human donor who had recovered from COVID-19. The sample comprised CD4+ T cells from blood, cultured in vitro. The chain recombines TRBV5-4 with TRBJ1-1; D unclear. The CDR3 here is CASSPRSGLAEAFF. Written as DNA, the CDR3 is TGTGCCAGCAGCCCGAGGTCCGGGTTGGCTGAAGCTTTCTTT.